The sequence of this T cell receptor beta chain was determined in a study of blood T cell repertoires in COVID-19. As for the study in general: Acute and convalescent COVID-19 specimens originated in the United States, Italy and Spain. PBMCs, B-cell-depleted T cells, or T cells were the source of the cDNA or gDNA that made up the material.

Authors' methods: From reference gene primer amplification, estimates of nucleated cell counts were derived. The repertoire was sequenced with immunoSEQ multiplex PCR; TCRdb's copy has only in-frame clones and lacks some. D and trimming come from the DNA, and the V and J calls and clone size come from that table. The sample has tens of thousands of clones, 80% to 90% seen once. Trimming took off 6 bases at V and 1 base at J, with 10 bases between the two ends. From germline, CDR1 is MNHNY and CDR2 SVGAGI (reference sequence). The CDR3 length is 13 residues. The sequencing input was peripheral blood. The receptor comes from a human donor in a cohort sampled during active COVID-19. V usage is TRBV6-6 and J usage is TRBJ2-7; weak D call: TRBD1 (6 bases). The CDR3 loop reads CASRPDRSYEQYF. CDR3 coding DNA: TGTGCCAGCAGGCCCGACAGGTCCTACGAGCAGTACTTC.